This section outlines one TCR beta chain sequence together with its context. This clone was counted at least ten times. Its antigen is currently not known. Base qualities were left out, and no much larger clone turns up one base away. Each donor gave one peripheral blood draw, roughly 120 mL on average, collected into heparinised tubes. A BD FACSAria II was used to sort naive, central memory, regulatory and stem cell-like memory CD4+ T cells with a panel that included CD45RO, CCR7, CD25, CD127, CD95 and CD27. A purity above 98% was achieved for all sorted populations. PBMCs were isolated immediately by Lymphoprep density gradient centrifugation and stained directly without culture. To minimize batch effects, samples were stained and sorted in pairs, one healthy donor with one patient per experiment. The record originates from a study of beta chain features in type 1 diabetes (dated by TCRdb to 2016 to 2018). With respect to the entire study: Mean age, gender distribution, total cell number and subset yield did not differ between patients and healthy donors. Naive and central memory subsets were obtained from all 30 or so donors, but regulatory and stem cell-like memory subsets were isolated from only 8 patients and roughly eight healthy donors. The study compared the TCRB repertoires of sorted circulating CD4+ T cell subsets in recently diagnosed type 1 diabetes patients with those in matched healthy donors. A total of about 110 million sorted cells were examined across all samples, and the number of cells per subset was strongly correlated with RNA yield.

What the research found in general, with its limitations: Type 1 diabetes patients showed a moderate but significant shortening of TCRB CDR3 length in all four CD4+ subsets. Naive, central memory and regulatory TCRB repertoires appeared to be more alike among patients than among healthy donors. At VDJ recombination sites, patients with type 1 diabetes made fewer insertions and deleted more nucleotides, a pattern implying thymic rearrangement abnormalities. Because cDNA was sequenced instead of genomic DNA, activated cells with high expression could be over-represented, although the groups did not differ in activation or CD3 levels. Shorter templates might be favored by PCR, yet because patient and control samples were amplified and corrected together, any such skew would affect both groups equally. HLA sub-analyses involved small numbers of individuals, so any influence of HLA type on TCRB rearrangement remained unresolved.

CDR1 SGHRS and CDR2 YFSETQ were looked up in the germline V gene. Counted from cysteine to phenylalanine, this CDR3 has 14 amino acids. Kept here is only the CDR3 DNA, which spans 42 bases and is read in frame from base 1. V is cut back by 4 bases and J by 10 bases, with 8 bases in the junction unmatched. All of the isolated RNA was reverse transcribed with the High Capacity cDNA Reverse Transcription Kit, so expressed TCRB transcripts were sequenced. Naive, central memory and regulatory T cell samples underwent deep immunoSEQ sequencing, averaging about 3.57 million total reads per sample. Sorted cells were lysed in RLT buffer and RNA was extracted with DNase-treated RNeasy Micro or Mini kits, depending on cell number. Each cell subset was processed separately to prevent cross-contamination, with patient and healthy donor samples processed together. The immunoSEQ multiplex PCR was used to amplify TCRB sequences from cDNA, generating 87-bp fragments that spanned the CDR3 region. Sequencing of the amplicons was done on the Illumina HiSeq platform. The paper's processing steps were these. PCR bias was corrected computationally using synthetic template baselines, and reads within Hamming distance 2 were collapsed, with unmergeable singletons discarded. Reads were aligned to IMGT to assign V, D and J genes, CDR3 length, and insertions or deletions at six rearrangement sites. Within each subset, clonotype counts were normalized to sorted cell number, after which true diversity and Gini coefficients were computed with the tcR R package. The overlap coefficient, calculated on TCRB nucleotide sequences, was used to quantify repertoire sharing. The clones in this table, taken by TCRdb from immuneACCESS, are in-frame only. Not every clone is retained; where verified, under half of the shortfall comes from an unresolved V gene, and the cause of the rest is unknown. Clone size and V and J calls were adopted from that table, with D and trimming inferred from the DNA. The table for this sample lists around 150,000 clones; 6.9% of them were counted only once. The ten biggest clones cover approximately 1.4% of the sample.

The rearrangement combines TRBV5-1 with TRBJ2-1, and TRBD2 aligns with 10 junction nucleotides. The clonotype was recovered from a woman between 25 and 40 years old in good health. The sequenced sample consisted of central memory CD4+ T cells from blood. The CDR3 amino acid sequence is: CASSPSGGEGEQFF. The DNA reads as follows: TGCGCCAGCAGCCCTAGCGGGGGAGAGGGCGAGCAGTTCTTC.